This note documents a single T cell receptor (beta chain) sequence. Antigen unknown. These data come from a study of post-analysis software for immune sequencing data. General observations from the study: Controls showed lower frequencies than patients for roughly five TRBV segments, and TRBV5-6, TRBV5-1 and TRBV20-1 were among these. Relative to controls, patients with multiple sclerosis showed significantly lower normalized Chao1 diversity.

Per germline, CDR1 DFQATT and CDR2 SNEGSKA (reference sequence). Trimming took 5 bases from V and 0 from J; bases not matched to a gene: 6. CDR3 length: 14 amino acids. Included in the TCR beta cDNA libraries were unique molecular identifiers. Roughly 470,000 cDNA molecules came from around 1 to 9.1 million T cells. TCRdb analysed the PCR reads with MiXCR anew, one entry per CDR3 protein. The sample lists 740,000 or so distinct CDR3 sequences, under 70% seen once, with about 4.8% in the top ten. Material for sequencing was blood. The gene calls are TRBV20-1 and TRBJ1-1; 7 bases match TRBD1. The sequence came from a girl between 5 and 17 years old with multiple sclerosis. CDR3 amino acids: CSAPTDRMNTEAFF. Here the CDR3 DNA reads TGCAGTGCTCCGACGGACAGGATGAACACTGAAGCTTTCTTT.